The TCR beta chain under discussion was sequenced for a study of blood T cell repertoires in COVID-19. At the level of the study: PBMCs, B-cell-depleted T cells, or T cells were the source of the cDNA or gDNA that made up the material.

The V and J ends lost 6 bases and 1 base, in that order; junction bases with no gene match: 6. The CDR3 has 16 amino acids. Germline assignment: CDR1 MNHEY and CDR2 SMNVEV (reference sequence). The table came from immunoSEQ multiplex PCR; TCRdb's copy has only in-frame clones and leaves some out. The sample shows around 230,000 clones, around four fifths of them seen only once. The V and J genes are TRBV27 and TRBJ2-6, with 7 bases identical to TRBD1. Sequencing was performed on peripheral blood. The TCR sequence derives from a woman in her forties or fifties with acute or convalescent COVID-19. CDR3 in amino acids: CASRTIQGSGANVLTF. CDR3 DNA: TGTGCCAGCAGGACCATACAGGGGTCTGGGGCCAACGTCCTGACTTTC.